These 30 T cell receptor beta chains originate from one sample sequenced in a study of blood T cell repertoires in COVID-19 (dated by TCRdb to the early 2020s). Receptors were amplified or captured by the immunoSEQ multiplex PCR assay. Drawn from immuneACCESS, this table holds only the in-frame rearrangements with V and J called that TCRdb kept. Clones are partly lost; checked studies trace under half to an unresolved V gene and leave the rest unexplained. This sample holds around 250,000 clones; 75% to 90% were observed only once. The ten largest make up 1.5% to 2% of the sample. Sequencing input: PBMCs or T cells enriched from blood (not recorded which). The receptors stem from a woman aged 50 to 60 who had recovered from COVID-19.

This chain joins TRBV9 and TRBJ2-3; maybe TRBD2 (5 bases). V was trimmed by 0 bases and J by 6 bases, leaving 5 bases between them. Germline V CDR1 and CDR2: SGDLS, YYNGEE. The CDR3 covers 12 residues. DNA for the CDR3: TGTGCCAGCAGCGTAGGCGGGGATACGCAGTATTTT. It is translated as CASSVGGDTQYF.

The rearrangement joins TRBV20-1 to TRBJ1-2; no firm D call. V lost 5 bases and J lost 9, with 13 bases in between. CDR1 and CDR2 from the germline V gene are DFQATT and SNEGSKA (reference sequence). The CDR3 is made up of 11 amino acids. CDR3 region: CSAASTDRYTF. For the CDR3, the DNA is TGCAGTGCTGCGAGCACTGATCGCTACACCTTC.

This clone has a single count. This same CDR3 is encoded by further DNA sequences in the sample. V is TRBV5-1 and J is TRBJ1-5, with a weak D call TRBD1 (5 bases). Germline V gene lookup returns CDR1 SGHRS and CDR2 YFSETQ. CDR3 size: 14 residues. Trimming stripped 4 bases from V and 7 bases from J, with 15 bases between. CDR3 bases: TGCGCCAGCAGCCTAGACAGCGGGAACCAGCCCCAGCATTTT. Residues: CASSLDSGNQPQHF.

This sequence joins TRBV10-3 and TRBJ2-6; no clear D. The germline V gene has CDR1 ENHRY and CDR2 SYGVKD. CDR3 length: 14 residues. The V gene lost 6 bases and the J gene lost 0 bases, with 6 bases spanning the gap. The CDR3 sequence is CAIRASSGANVLTF. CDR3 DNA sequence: TGTGCCATCAGGGCCTCCTCTGGGGCCAACGTCCTGACTTTC.

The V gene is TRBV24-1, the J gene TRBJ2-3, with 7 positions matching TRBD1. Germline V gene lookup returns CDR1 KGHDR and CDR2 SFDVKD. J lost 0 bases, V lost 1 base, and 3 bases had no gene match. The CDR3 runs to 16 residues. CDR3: CATSDFRTGSTDTQYF. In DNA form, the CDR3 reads TGTGCCACCAGTGATTTTAGGACAGGAAGCACAGATACGCAGTATTTT.

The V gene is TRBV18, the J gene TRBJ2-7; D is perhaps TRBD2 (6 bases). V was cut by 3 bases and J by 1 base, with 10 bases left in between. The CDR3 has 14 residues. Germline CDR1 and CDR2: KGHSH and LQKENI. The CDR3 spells CASSPVSGSYEQYF. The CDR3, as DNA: TGTGCCAGCTCACCTGTTAGCGGATCCTACGAGCAGTACTTC.

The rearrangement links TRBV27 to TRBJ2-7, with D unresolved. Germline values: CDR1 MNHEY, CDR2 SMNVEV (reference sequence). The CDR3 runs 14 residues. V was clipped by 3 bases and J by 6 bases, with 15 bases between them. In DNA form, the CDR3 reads TGTGCCAGCAGTTTGGGCAGGTTATTACGCGAGCAGTACTTC. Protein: CASSLGRLLREQYF.

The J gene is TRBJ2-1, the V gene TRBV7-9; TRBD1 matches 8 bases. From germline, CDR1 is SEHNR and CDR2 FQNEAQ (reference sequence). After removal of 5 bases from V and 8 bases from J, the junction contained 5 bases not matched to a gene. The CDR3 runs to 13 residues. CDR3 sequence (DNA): TGTGCCAGCAGCCTTGACAGGGGCCATGAGCAGTTCTTC. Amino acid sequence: CASSLDRGHEQFF.

CDR3 amino acids: CASSLAYTTSGGRREQYF. CDR3 DNA sequence: TGTGCCAGCAGCTTAGCTTATACCACAAGCGGGGGGCGACGCGAGCAGTACTTC. This rearrangement joins TRBV7-2 to TRBJ2-7, with 9 bases identical to TRBD2. CDR3 length equals 18 residues. Unmatched junction bases numbered 15, after V lost 0 bases and J lost 6 bases. Per germline, CDR1 SGHTA and CDR2 FQGNSA.

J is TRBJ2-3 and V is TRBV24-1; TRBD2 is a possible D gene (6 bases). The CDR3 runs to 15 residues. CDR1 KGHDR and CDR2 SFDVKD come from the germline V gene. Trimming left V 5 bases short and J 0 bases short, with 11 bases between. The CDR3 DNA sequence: TGTGCCACCAGTGCTCGACTAGGGAGCACAGATACGCAGTATTTT. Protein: CATSARLGSTDTQYF.

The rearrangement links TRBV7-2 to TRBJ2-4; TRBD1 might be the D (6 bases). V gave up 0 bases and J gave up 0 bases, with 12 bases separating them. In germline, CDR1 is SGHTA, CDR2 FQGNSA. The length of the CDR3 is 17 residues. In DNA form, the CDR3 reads TGTGCCAGCAGCTTAGCCCCGGGACAACTAGCCAAAAACATTCAGTACTTC. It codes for CASSLAPGQLAKNIQYF. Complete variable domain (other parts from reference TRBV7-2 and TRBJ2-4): GAGVSQSPSNKVTEKGKDVELRCDPISGHTALYWYRQSLGQGLEFLIYFQGNSAPDKSGLPSDRFSAERTGGSVSTLTIQRTQQEDSAVYLCASSLAPGQLAKNIQYFGAGTRLSVL.

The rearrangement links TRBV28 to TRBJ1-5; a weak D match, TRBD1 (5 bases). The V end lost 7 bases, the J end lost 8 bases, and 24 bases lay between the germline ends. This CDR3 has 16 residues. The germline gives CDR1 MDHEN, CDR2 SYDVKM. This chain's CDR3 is CASTPLLWPGMKPQHF. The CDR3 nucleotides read TGTGCCAGCACCCCTCTTTTGTGGCCAGGGATGAAGCCCCAGCATTTT.

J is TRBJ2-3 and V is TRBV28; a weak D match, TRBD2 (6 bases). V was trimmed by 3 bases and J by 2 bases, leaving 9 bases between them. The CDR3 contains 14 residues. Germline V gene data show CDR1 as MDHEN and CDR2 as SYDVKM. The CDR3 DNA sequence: TGTGCCAGCAGTTTGGCGGGGATCACAGATACGCAGTATTTT. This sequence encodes CASSLAGITDTQYF.

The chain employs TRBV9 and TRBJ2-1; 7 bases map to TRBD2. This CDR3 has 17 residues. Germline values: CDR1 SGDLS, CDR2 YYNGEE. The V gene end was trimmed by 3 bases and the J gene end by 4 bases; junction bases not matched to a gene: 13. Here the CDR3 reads CASSAPWGGSGYNEQFF. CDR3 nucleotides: TGTGCCAGCAGCGCCCCCTGGGGAGGGAGTGGTTACAATGAGCAGTTCTTC.

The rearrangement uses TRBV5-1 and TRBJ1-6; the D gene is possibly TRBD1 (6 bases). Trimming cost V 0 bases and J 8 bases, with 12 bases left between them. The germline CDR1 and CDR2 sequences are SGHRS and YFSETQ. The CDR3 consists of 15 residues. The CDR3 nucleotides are TGCGCCAGCAGCTTGGCCCACAACAGGGATTCACCCCTCCACTTT. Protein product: CASSLAHNRDSPLHF.

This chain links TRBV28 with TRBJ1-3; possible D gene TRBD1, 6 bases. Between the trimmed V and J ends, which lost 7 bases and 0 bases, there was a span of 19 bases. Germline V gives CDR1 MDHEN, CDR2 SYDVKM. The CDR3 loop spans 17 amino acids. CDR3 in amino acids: CASNSPGAVYSGNTIYF. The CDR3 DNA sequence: TGTGCCAGCAATTCCCCAGGGGCCGTATACTCTGGAAACACCATATATTTT.

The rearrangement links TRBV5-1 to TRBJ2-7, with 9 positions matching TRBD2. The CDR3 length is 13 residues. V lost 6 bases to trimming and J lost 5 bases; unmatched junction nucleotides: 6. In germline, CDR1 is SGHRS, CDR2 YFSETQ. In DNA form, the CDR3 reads TGCGCCAGCAAAGGGACTAGCTTCGACGAGCAGTACTTC. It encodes CASKGTSFDEQYF.

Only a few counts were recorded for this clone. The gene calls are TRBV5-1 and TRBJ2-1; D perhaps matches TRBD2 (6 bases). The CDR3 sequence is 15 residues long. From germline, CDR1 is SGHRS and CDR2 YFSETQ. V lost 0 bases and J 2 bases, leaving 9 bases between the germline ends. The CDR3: CASSLGGATYNEQFF. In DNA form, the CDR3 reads TGCGCCAGCAGCTTGGGCGGGGCGACCTACAATGAGCAGTTCTTC.

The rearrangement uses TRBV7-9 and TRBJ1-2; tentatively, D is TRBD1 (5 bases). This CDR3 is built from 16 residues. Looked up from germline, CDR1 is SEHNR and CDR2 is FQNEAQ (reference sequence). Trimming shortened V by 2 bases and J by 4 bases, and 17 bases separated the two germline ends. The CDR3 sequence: CASSLLVRGTLYGYTF. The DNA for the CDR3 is TGTGCCAGCAGCTTATTGGTTCGCGGGACCCTCTATGGCTACACCTTC.

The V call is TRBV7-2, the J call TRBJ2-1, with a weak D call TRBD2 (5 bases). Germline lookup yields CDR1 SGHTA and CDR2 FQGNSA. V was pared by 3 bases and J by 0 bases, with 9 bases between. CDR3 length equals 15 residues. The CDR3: CASSFIASSYNEQFF. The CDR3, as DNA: TGTGCCAGCAGCTTCATAGCGAGCTCCTACAATGAGCAGTTCTTC.

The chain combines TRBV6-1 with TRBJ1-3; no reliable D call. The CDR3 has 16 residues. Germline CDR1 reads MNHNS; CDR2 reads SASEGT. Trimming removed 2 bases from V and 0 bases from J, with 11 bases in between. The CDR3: CASSERLELSGNTIYF. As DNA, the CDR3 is TGTGCCAGCAGTGAACGCCTTGAGCTCTCTGGAAACACCATATATTTT.

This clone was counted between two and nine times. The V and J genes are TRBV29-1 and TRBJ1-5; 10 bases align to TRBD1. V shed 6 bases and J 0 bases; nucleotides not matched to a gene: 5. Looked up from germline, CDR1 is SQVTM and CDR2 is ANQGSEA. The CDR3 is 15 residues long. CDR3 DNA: TGCAGCGTGGGTGGGACAGGGGATAGCAATCAGCCCCAGCATTTT. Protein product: CSVGGTGDSNQPQHF.

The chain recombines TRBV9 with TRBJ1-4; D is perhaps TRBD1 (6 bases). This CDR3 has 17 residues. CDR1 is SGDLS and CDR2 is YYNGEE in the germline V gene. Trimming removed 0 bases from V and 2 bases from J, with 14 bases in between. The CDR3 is CASSVGVGGGTNEKLFF. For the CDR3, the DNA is TGTGCCAGCAGCGTAGGCGTCGGGGGGGGCACTAATGAAAAACTGTTTTTT.

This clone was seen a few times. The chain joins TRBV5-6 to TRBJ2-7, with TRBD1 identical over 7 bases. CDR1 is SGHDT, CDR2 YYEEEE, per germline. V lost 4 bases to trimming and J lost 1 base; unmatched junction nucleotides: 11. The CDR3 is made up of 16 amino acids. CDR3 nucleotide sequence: TGTGCCAGCAGCGGTCCTACAGGGGTAGGATCCTACGAGCAGTACTTC. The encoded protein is CASSGPTGVGSYEQYF.

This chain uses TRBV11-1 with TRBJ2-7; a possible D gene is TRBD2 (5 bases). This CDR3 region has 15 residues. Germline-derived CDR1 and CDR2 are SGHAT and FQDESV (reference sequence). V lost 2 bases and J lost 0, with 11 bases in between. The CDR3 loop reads CASSLFGESSYEQYF. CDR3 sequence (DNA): TGTGCCAGCAGCTTATTTGGGGAGAGCTCCTACGAGCAGTACTTC. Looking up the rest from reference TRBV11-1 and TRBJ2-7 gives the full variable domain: EAEVAQSPRYKITEKSQAVAFWCDPISGHATLYWYRQILGQGPELLVQFQDESVVDDSQLPKDRFSAERLKGVDSTLKIQPAELGDSAMYLCASSLFGESSYEQYFGPGTRLTVT.

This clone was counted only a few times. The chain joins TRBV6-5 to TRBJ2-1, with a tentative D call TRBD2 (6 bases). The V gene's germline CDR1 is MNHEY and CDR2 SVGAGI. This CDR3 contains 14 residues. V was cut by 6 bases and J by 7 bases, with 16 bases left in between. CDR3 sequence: CASSYGTPWNEQFF. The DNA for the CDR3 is TGTGCCAGCAGCTACGGGACTCCTTGGAATGAGCAGTTCTTC.

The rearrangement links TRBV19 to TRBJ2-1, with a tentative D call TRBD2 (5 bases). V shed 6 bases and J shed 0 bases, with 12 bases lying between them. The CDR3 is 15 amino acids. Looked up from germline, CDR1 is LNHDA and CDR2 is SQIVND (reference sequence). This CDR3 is CASRSLGSSYNEQFF. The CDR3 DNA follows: TGTGCCAGTAGATCGCTAGGGAGCTCCTACAATGAGCAGTTCTTC.

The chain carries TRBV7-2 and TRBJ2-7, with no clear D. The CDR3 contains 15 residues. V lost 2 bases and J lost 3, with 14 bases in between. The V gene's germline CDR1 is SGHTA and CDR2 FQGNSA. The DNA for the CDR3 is TGTGCCAGCAGCTTAAGTACGCAGGCTTACTACGAGCAGTACTTC. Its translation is CASSLSTQAYYEQYF.

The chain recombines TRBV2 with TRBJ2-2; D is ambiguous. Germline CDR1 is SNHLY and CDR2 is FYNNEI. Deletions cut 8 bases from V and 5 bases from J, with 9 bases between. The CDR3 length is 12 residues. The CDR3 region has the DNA TGTGCCAGCTCATACTGGACCGGGGAGCTGTTTTTT. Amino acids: CASSYWTGELFF.

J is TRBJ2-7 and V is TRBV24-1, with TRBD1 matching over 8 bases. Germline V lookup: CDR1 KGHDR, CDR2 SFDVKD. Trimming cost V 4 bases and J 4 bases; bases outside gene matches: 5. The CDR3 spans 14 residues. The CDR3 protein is CATSETGGSYEQYF. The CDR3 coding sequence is TGTGCCACCAGTGAAACAGGGGGGTCTTACGAGCAGTACTTC.